One and the same sample provided the 6 T cell receptor beta chains below, sequenced in a study of T-cell memory formation after mild COVID-19. TCRdb reprocessed the 5' RACE reads via MiXCR and lists one record per CDR3 protein. The table shows hundreds of thousands of distinct CDR3 sequences, with around 27% occurring only once. The sequencing sample was made of PBMCs or a T cell subset sorted from them (not recorded which). The receptors shown here come from an adult woman who had mild COVID-19 (a few samples of this study predate the infection). Cell type and time point are not known.

This sequence joins TRBV6-4 and TRBJ1-2; a possible D gene is TRBD1 (5 bases). The V end lost 3 bases, the J end lost 4 bases, and 12 bases lay between the germline ends. Germline CDR1 reads MRHNA; CDR2 reads SNTAGT. CDR3 length: 14 amino acids. CDR3 loop: CASSEGQGGYGYTF. The CDR3 DNA sequence: TGTGCCAGCAGTGAGGGGCAGGGCGGCTATGGCTACACCTTC.

The chain recombines TRBV7-8 with TRBJ2-1; 7 nucleotides agree with TRBD2. The CDR3 is made up of 14 amino acids. CDR1 SGHVS and CDR2 FQNEAQ come from the germline V gene. The ends lost 2 bases at V and 2 bases at J; junction bases unmatched: 0. The CDR3 spells CASSLLAAYNEQFF. The CDR3 DNA reads as TGTGCCAGCAGCTTACTAGCGGCCTACAATGAGCAGTTCTTC.

This clonotype was observed once. V and J are TRBV7-9 and TRBJ2-3; 9 bases line up with TRBD1. With 7 bases clipped from V and 5 bases from J, the junction kept 10 bases outside the gene matches. Germline V gene data show CDR1 as SEHNR and CDR2 as FQNEAQ (reference sequence). The CDR3 extends over 15 amino acids. CDR3 in amino acids: CASTGDRARGDTQYF. CDR3 DNA: TGTGCCAGCACCGGGGACAGGGCGAGGGGAGATACGCAGTATTTT.

V is TRBV7-6 and J is TRBJ2-7; D perhaps matches TRBD2 (5 bases). This CDR3 has 14 residues. Germline lookup yields CDR1 SGHVS and CDR2 FNYEAQ. Trimming left V 0 bases short and J 1 base short, with 7 bases between. The chain's CDR3 is CASSLAWTSYEQYF. The CDR3, as DNA: TGTGCCAGCAGCTTAGCATGGACTTCCTACGAGCAGTACTTC.

The genes are TRBV7-6 and TRBJ2-1; 7 nucleotides agree with TRBD2. Per germline, CDR1 SGHVS and CDR2 FNYEAQ. The V gene end was trimmed by 1 base and the J gene end by 4 bases; junction bases not matched to a gene: 7. This CDR3 has 16 amino acids. The CDR3 loop reads CASSLEVAGVYNEQFF. The DNA for the CDR3 is TGTGCCAGCAGCTTAGAAGTGGCGGGAGTATACAATGAGCAGTTCTTC. Drawing the rest from reference TRBV7-6 and TRBJ2-1, the complete variable domain is GAGVSQSPRYKVTKRGQDVALRCDPISGHVSLYWYRQALGQGPEFLTYFNYEAQQDKSGLPNDRFSAERPEGSISTLTIQRTEQRDSAMYRCASSLEVAGVYNEQFFGPGTRLTVL.

This clonotype was seen more than once but under ten times. V is TRBV7-6 and J is TRBJ1-1, with D unclear. The V gene's germline CDR1 is SGHVS and CDR2 FNYEAQ. Trimming pared 0 bases from V and 5 bases from J, leaving 10 bases between. This CDR3 contains 14 residues. CDR3 sequence: CASSLAGLRTEAFF. In DNA form, the CDR3 reads TGTGCCAGCAGCTTAGCGGGGTTGCGAACTGAAGCTTTCTTT. Drawing the rest from reference TRBV7-6 and TRBJ1-1, the complete variable domain is GAGVSQSPRYKVTKRGQDVALRCDPISGHVSLYWYRQALGQGPEFLTYFNYEAQQDKSGLPNDRFSAERPEGSISTLTIQRTEQRDSAMYRCASSLAGLRTEAFFGQGTRLTVV.